A selection of T cell receptor beta chains follows, all from one sample in a study of blood T cell repertoires in COVID-19. Generated by immunoSEQ multiplex PCR, the TCRdb table keeps only in-frame clones and is missing some. The sample carries 150,000 or so clones, about 77% recorded once. The source material was peripheral blood. Receptors were obtained from a woman between 45 and 65 years old with active or convalescent COVID-19. Both conserved end residues are part of each CDR3. The order of the fields is CDR3 DNA, CDR3 protein, clone size, V gene, J gene, CDR3 length, D gene. The D gene is left open where the match is weak. The size field is filled for only some rows; it gives once, few, many or a size class.

cdr3_nt: TGTGCCAGCCGAGTCGGCACTGAAGCTTTCTTT
cdr3_aa: CASRVGTEAFF
clone_size: .
v_call: TRBV19
j_call: TRBJ1-1
cdr3_length: 11
d_call: .

cdr3_nt: TGCGCCAGCACCTCCCGACAGGGGGCGAAAGGCTACACCTTC
cdr3_aa: CASTSRQGAKGYTF
clone_size: once
v_call: TRBV10-2
j_call: TRBJ1-2
cdr3_length: 14
d_call: TRBD1

cdr3_nt: TGTGCCAGCAGCCATACCACTCTAGGTAACTATGGCTACACCTTC
cdr3_aa: CASSHTTLGNYGYTF
clone_size: .
v_call: TRBV3-1/TRBV3-2
j_call: TRBJ1-2
cdr3_length: 15
d_call: .

cdr3_nt: TGTGCCAGCAGCGCGTCCGGGACAGATTACGAGCAGTACTTC
cdr3_aa: CASSASGTDYEQYF
clone_size: .
v_call: TRBV7-9
j_call: TRBJ2-7
cdr3_length: 14
d_call: TRBD1

cdr3_nt: TGTGCCACCTGGGACTCCTTGAAAGAGACCCAGTACTTC
cdr3_aa: CATWDSLKETQYF
clone_size: .
v_call: TRBV6-5
j_call: TRBJ2-5
cdr3_length: 13
d_call: .

cdr3_nt: TGTGCCAGCAGCTACGGACAGGGGGGTTGGGAGACCCAGTACTTC
cdr3_aa: CASSYGQGGWETQYF
clone_size: .
v_call: TRBV7-2
j_call: TRBJ2-5
cdr3_length: 15
d_call: TRBD1

cdr3_nt: TGTGCCAGCAGTTCAGGGGCTTTGAGCTCCTACGAGCAGTACTTC
cdr3_aa: CASSSGALSSYEQYF
clone_size: .
v_call: TRBV6-2/TRBV6-3
j_call: TRBJ2-7
cdr3_length: 15
d_call: .

cdr3_nt: TGCAGCGTTGGGCCAGGGGCTGGAAACACCATATATTTT
cdr3_aa: CSVGPGAGNTIYF
clone_size: .
v_call: TRBV29-1
j_call: TRBJ1-3
cdr3_length: 13
d_call: .

cdr3_nt: TGTGCCAGCAGTTACTCGAGGGGACAGGGTCACTATGGCTACACCTTC
cdr3_aa: CASSYSRGQGHYGYTF
clone_size: many
v_call: TRBV6-5
j_call: TRBJ1-2
cdr3_length: 16
d_call: TRBD1

cdr3_nt: TGTGCCAGCACAGGGTGGGGTTACAATGAGCAGTTCTTC
cdr3_aa: CASTGWGYNEQFF
clone_size: many
v_call: TRBV6-5
j_call: TRBJ2-1
cdr3_length: 13
d_call: .

cdr3_nt: TGTGCTAGTGGTCCCGGGACAGACGCTCTCGAGCAGTACTTC
cdr3_aa: CASGPGTDALEQYF
clone_size: .
v_call: TRBV12-5
j_call: TRBJ2-7
cdr3_length: 14
d_call: TRBD1

cdr3_nt: TGTGCCAGTAGTACGTCCCAGGGGCTTTCCCAGAGGGGGCTCGGTGAGCAGTTCTTC
cdr3_aa: CASSTSQGLSQRGLGEQFF
clone_size: .
v_call: TRBV19
j_call: TRBJ2-1
cdr3_length: 19
d_call: TRBD1

cdr3_nt: TGCAGCGTGGGGGGGACAGGGTGGACCGGGGAGCTGTTTTTT
cdr3_aa: CSVGGTGWTGELFF
clone_size: .
v_call: TRBV29-1
j_call: TRBJ2-2
cdr3_length: 14
d_call: TRBD1

cdr3_nt: TGTGCCAGCAGTGACACCGGGACAGGGGATGGCTACACCTTC
cdr3_aa: CASSDTGTGDGYTF
clone_size: once
v_call: TRBV6-1
j_call: TRBJ1-2
cdr3_length: 14
d_call: TRBD1

cdr3_nt: TGTGCCAGCAGCGTAGTACAGGGGGGTCGTGGTGGCTACACCTTC
cdr3_aa: CASSVVQGGRGGYTF
clone_size: .
v_call: TRBV9
j_call: TRBJ1-2
cdr3_length: 15
d_call: TRBD1

cdr3_nt: TGTGCAAGTCGCTTAGATTTCGACAGGGAAGATCAGCCCCAGCATTTT
cdr3_aa: CASRLDFDREDQPQHF
clone_size: .
v_call: TRBV12-2
j_call: TRBJ1-5
cdr3_length: 16
d_call: .

cdr3_nt: TGCGCCAGCAGCCCGGAGGGAGTGGGTTCCTATAATTCACCCCTCCACTTT
cdr3_aa: CASSPEGVGSYNSPLHF
clone_size: .
v_call: TRBV4-3
j_call: TRBJ1-6
cdr3_length: 17
d_call: .

cdr3_nt: TGCGCCAGCAGCCAGACTAGCGGGAGGGCGGGCGAGCAGTTCTTC
cdr3_aa: CASSQTSGRAGEQFF
clone_size: .
v_call: TRBV5-1
j_call: TRBJ2-1
cdr3_length: 15
d_call: TRBD2

cdr3_nt: TGTGCCAGCAGCCCTATATCGGCGGTTCGGGAGAGAAACTTGAATGAGCAGTTCTTC
cdr3_aa: CASSPISAVRERNLNEQFF
clone_size: .
v_call: TRBV7-9
j_call: TRBJ2-1
cdr3_length: 19
d_call: .

cdr3_nt: TGCAGCGTTTCACCGGGACAGGGGCACGAGCAGTACTTC
cdr3_aa: CSVSPGQGHEQYF
clone_size: .
v_call: TRBV29-1
j_call: TRBJ2-7
cdr3_length: 13
d_call: TRBD1

cdr3_nt: TGTGCCAGTAGTACCCTGACTCGAGGGTCCAATCAGCCCCAGCATTTT
cdr3_aa: CASSTLTRGSNQPQHF
clone_size: .
v_call: TRBV19
j_call: TRBJ1-5
cdr3_length: 16
d_call: .

cdr3_nt: TGCAGCCTTAGGACAGATAAGACTGAAGCTTTCTTT
cdr3_aa: CSLRTDKTEAFF
clone_size: .
v_call: TRBV29-1
j_call: TRBJ1-1
cdr3_length: 12
d_call: .

cdr3_nt: TGTGCCAGTAGTATTGGCCTCACAGGGTCGAGTGAGCAGTTCTTC
cdr3_aa: CASSIGLTGSSEQFF
clone_size: .
v_call: TRBV19
j_call: TRBJ2-1
cdr3_length: 15
d_call: .

cdr3_nt: TGTGCCAGCTCACCACCTGGGACAGGGGCTGGAAACACCATATATTTT
cdr3_aa: CASSPPGTGAGNTIYF
clone_size: .
v_call: TRBV18
j_call: TRBJ1-3
cdr3_length: 16
d_call: TRBD1

cdr3_nt: TGTGCCAGCAGTTACTCGACAGGGTACTATGGCTACACCTTC
cdr3_aa: CASSYSTGYYGYTF
clone_size: few
v_call: TRBV6-2/TRBV6-3
j_call: TRBJ1-2
cdr3_length: 14
d_call: TRBD1

cdr3_nt: TGCGCCAGCAGCCTCCTCAGGCAGGGAACTAACTATGGCTACACCTTC
cdr3_aa: CASSLLRQGTNYGYTF
clone_size: .
v_call: TRBV5-1
j_call: TRBJ1-2
cdr3_length: 16
d_call: .

cdr3_nt: TGTGCCAGCAGTTACTCGTCCCTAGCGGCGGATGAGCAGTTCTTC
cdr3_aa: CASSYSSLAADEQFF
clone_size: .
v_call: TRBV6-5
j_call: TRBJ2-1
cdr3_length: 15
d_call: TRBD2

cdr3_nt: TGTGCCAGCAGCTCCACACCGACCTTAGCGGGAGGCACAGATACGCAGTATTTT
cdr3_aa: CASSSTPTLAGGTDTQYF
clone_size: .
v_call: TRBV7-3
j_call: TRBJ2-3
cdr3_length: 18
d_call: TRBD2

cdr3_nt: TGTGCCAGCAGGGGACAGCCCGGGCACTATGGCTACACCTTC
cdr3_aa: CASRGQPGHYGYTF
clone_size: .
v_call: TRBV2
j_call: TRBJ1-2
cdr3_length: 14
d_call: TRBD1

cdr3_nt: TGTGCCAGCAGTTTATCCGGGACAGGGGGGATTCAAGAGACCCAGTACTTC
cdr3_aa: CASSLSGTGGIQETQYF
clone_size: .
v_call: TRBV27
j_call: TRBJ2-5
cdr3_length: 17
d_call: TRBD1

cdr3_nt: TGTGCCAGCAGTTTCAGTCAATTATTAGGGGGCTCTGGGGCCAACGTCCTGACTTTC
cdr3_aa: CASSFSQLLGGSGANVLTF
clone_size: .
v_call: TRBV27
j_call: TRBJ2-6
cdr3_length: 19
d_call: .

cdr3_nt: TGTGCCAGTAGTCCCGACAGGATGAACACTGAAGCTTTCTTT
cdr3_aa: CASSPDRMNTEAFF
clone_size: .
v_call: TRBV19
j_call: TRBJ1-1
cdr3_length: 14
d_call: .

cdr3_nt: TGTGCCAGCAGCTTGGGTTGGGGGGGTGATCAGCCCCAGCATTTT
cdr3_aa: CASSLGWGGDQPQHF
clone_size: .
v_call: TRBV5-5
j_call: TRBJ1-5
cdr3_length: 15
d_call: .

cdr3_nt: TGTGCCAGCAGCCCCACCCAGGGGATCGGTGGCTACACCTTC
cdr3_aa: CASSPTQGIGGYTF
clone_size: .
v_call: TRBV6-5
j_call: TRBJ1-2
cdr3_length: 14
d_call: .

cdr3_nt: TGTGCCAGCAGCTCCCGGGACAGGGGGAACACTGAAGCTTTCTTT
cdr3_aa: CASSSRDRGNTEAFF
clone_size: once
v_call: TRBV5-6
j_call: TRBJ1-1
cdr3_length: 15
d_call: TRBD1

cdr3_nt: TGCGCCAGCAGCCAAGATCTTGGAGGTGGCGGGGAGCTGTTTTTT
cdr3_aa: CASSQDLGGGGELFF
clone_size: .
v_call: TRBV4-1
j_call: TRBJ2-2
cdr3_length: 15
d_call: .

cdr3_nt: TGTGCCAGCAGCGCGCCGACAGGGCCGGAAGCTTTCTTT
cdr3_aa: CASSAPTGPEAFF
clone_size: .
v_call: TRBV11-2
j_call: TRBJ1-1
cdr3_length: 13
d_call: TRBD1

cdr3_nt: TGTGCCAGCTCATCAAGGACGGACAGGGTAGGCTATGGCTACACCTTC
cdr3_aa: CASSSRTDRVGYGYTF
clone_size: .
v_call: TRBV18
j_call: TRBJ1-2
cdr3_length: 16
d_call: TRBD1

cdr3_nt: TGTGCCAGCAGTATTGGGGGACTCACAACTAATGAAAAACTGTTTTTT
cdr3_aa: CASSIGGLTTNEKLFF
clone_size: .
v_call: TRBV6-6
j_call: TRBJ1-4
cdr3_length: 16
d_call: .

cdr3_nt: TGTGCCAGCAGTTACTCGATGGCCACAGATACGCAGTATTTT
cdr3_aa: CASSYSMATDTQYF
clone_size: .
v_call: TRBV6-6
j_call: TRBJ2-3
cdr3_length: 14
d_call: .

cdr3_nt: TGTGCCAGCAGCTTAGTGCCGAAACCAAAGAGTCAGCCCCAGCATTTT
cdr3_aa: CASSLVPKPKSQPQHF
clone_size: .
v_call: TRBV7-8
j_call: TRBJ1-5
cdr3_length: 16
d_call: .

cdr3_nt: TGTGCCAGCTCACCGGGAGGAACTAATGAAAAACTGTTTTTT
cdr3_aa: CASSPGGTNEKLFF
clone_size: .
v_call: TRBV18
j_call: TRBJ1-4
cdr3_length: 14
d_call: .

cdr3_nt: TGTGCCAGCAGGTCGGGACTAGCGGGAGGGCCAGTAGAGACCCAGTACTTC
cdr3_aa: CASRSGLAGGPVETQYF
clone_size: .
v_call: TRBV2
j_call: TRBJ2-5
cdr3_length: 17
d_call: TRBD2

cdr3_nt: TGTGCCAGCAGCAAAAGACAGGGGGAAGGCAATGAGCAGTTCTTC
cdr3_aa: CASSKRQGEGNEQFF
clone_size: .
v_call: TRBV5-4
j_call: TRBJ2-1
cdr3_length: 15
d_call: TRBD1

cdr3_nt: TGTGCCAGCAGTTACTCCGCGGGGAAAAATCAGCCCCAGCATTTT
cdr3_aa: CASSYSAGKNQPQHF
clone_size: .
v_call: TRBV6-6
j_call: TRBJ1-5
cdr3_length: 15
d_call: .

cdr3_nt: TGTGCCAGTAGTGAGGGACGCGGGGGGACCCAGTACTTC
cdr3_aa: CASSEGRGGTQYF
clone_size: .
v_call: TRBV19
j_call: TRBJ2-5
cdr3_length: 13
d_call: TRBD2

cdr3_nt: TGTGCCAGCAGCGACCGGGACAGGGGTCATAACGAGCAGTACTTC
cdr3_aa: CASSDRDRGHNEQYF
clone_size: medium-sized
v_call: TRBV7-9
j_call: TRBJ2-7
cdr3_length: 15
d_call: TRBD1

cdr3_nt: TGTGCCAGCAGCTGGTCCCCCCCGGACAGGGTAGTTGTGAATACGCAGTATTTT
cdr3_aa: CASSWSPPDRVVVNTQYF
clone_size: once
v_call: TRBV5-6
j_call: TRBJ2-3
cdr3_length: 18
d_call: TRBD1

cdr3_nt: TGTGCCAGCAGTTTCGTGGAGACTGAAGCTTTCTTT
cdr3_aa: CASSFVETEAFF
clone_size: .
v_call: TRBV6-5
j_call: TRBJ1-1
cdr3_length: 12
d_call: .

cdr3_nt: TGTGCCAGCAGCTTGGCAGGGGTCGAGACCCAGTACTTC
cdr3_aa: CASSLAGVETQYF
clone_size: .
v_call: TRBV5-6
j_call: TRBJ2-5
cdr3_length: 13
d_call: .

cdr3_nt: TGTGCCAGCAGCCCTCGGGGGGCCGTTCCTGTAGCTGGGGCCAACGTCCTGACTTTC
cdr3_aa: CASSPRGAVPVAGANVLTF
clone_size: once
v_call: TRBV6-2/TRBV6-3
j_call: TRBJ2-6
cdr3_length: 19
d_call: .

cdr3_nt: TGTGCCTGGAGTGTGGCTGATAATGAGCAGTTCTTC
cdr3_aa: CAWSVADNEQFF
clone_size: .
v_call: TRBV30
j_call: TRBJ2-1
cdr3_length: 12
d_call: .

cdr3_nt: TGTGCCAGCAGCCCCGGTCTGGGCACAGATACGCAGTATTTT
cdr3_aa: CASSPGLGTDTQYF
clone_size: .
v_call: TRBV3-1/TRBV3-2
j_call: TRBJ2-3
cdr3_length: 14
d_call: .